A single sample gave rise to the 2 T cell receptor beta chains below, sequenced in a study of T cells in Graves' hyperthyroidism and ophthalmopathy. There were TCR beta CDR3 regions amplified from RNA transcripts. First-round RT-PCR with HTBI primers amplified the TCR CDR3 region. TCRdb reprocessed the multiplex PCR reads with MiXCR, giving one entry per CDR3 protein. The sample includes around 500,000 distinct CDR3 sequences, about 16% of them seen just once. The source material was blood. These receptors were obtained from a woman in her thirties with Graves' ophthalmopathy.

This clonotype showed up many times. J is TRBJ1-1 and V is TRBV6-2 or TRBV6-3, with 7 bases fitting TRBD1. Germline lookup yields CDR1 MNHEY and CDR2 SVGEGT. The CDR3 is 14 amino acids. J was trimmed by 5 bases and V by 7 bases; bases with no gene match: 10. CDR3 amino acids: CASMLQGRRTEAFF. CDR3 bases: TGTGCCAGCATGTTACAGGGGAGGAGAACTGAAGCTTTCTTT.

A few counts support this clonotype. V and J are TRBV3-1 and TRBJ1-6; D is possibly TRBD1 (6 bases). V dropped 2 bases and J dropped 10 bases, with 12 bases sitting between them. The CDR3 runs 14 residues. From germline, CDR1 is LGHDT and CDR2 YNNKEL (reference sequence). The CDR3 DNA is TGTGCCAGCAGCCAACAGGGGAGGAAATCACCCCTCCACTTT. This sequence encodes CASSQQGRKSPLHF.